These 7 T cell receptor beta chains were all obtained from the same sample, sequenced in a study of vaccination and CD4 T cells after COVID-19. Time point specified: late sampling 161 to 241 days after vaccination in a few convalescent patients. Treatment denoted: approximately nine-day PBMC culture with coronavirus spike peptide pools or control peptides (ViraFEST assay). CD4+ T cells that had been cultured provided DNA sequenced with the Oncomine TCR Beta short-read assay. From the PCR reads, TCRdb called clonotypes with MiXCR, one entry per CDR3 protein. The sample has about 15,000 distinct CDR3 sequences, 45% to 60% seen once. Their antigens are not known. The sample in question was CD4+ T cells from blood, cultured in vitro, obtained about 7 months after SARS-CoV-2 vaccination. These receptors originate from a human donor who had recovered from COVID-19.

There are a few counts of this clonotype. CDR3 DNA sequence: TGTGCCAGCAGCCTAGCCGGGAGGGTGGTCGATACGCAGTATTTT. It translates to CASSLAGRVVDTQYF. The chain links TRBV7-3 to TRBJ2-3; 8 bases match TRBD2. The length of the CDR3 is 15 residues. The germline V gene encodes CDR1 SGHTA and CDR2 FQGTGA. Trimming cost V 5 bases and J 6 bases; bases outside gene matches: 10.

The chain combines TRBV20-1 with TRBJ1-5, with 8 positions matching TRBD1. CDR3 size: 14 residues. V was pared by 2 bases and J by 5 bases, with 5 bases of the junction left unmatched. Per germline, CDR1 DFQATT and CDR2 SNEGSKA (reference sequence). The CDR3 region is CSARRTGGDQPQHF. Written as DNA, the CDR3 is TGCAGTGCTAGACGAACAGGGGGGGATCAGCCCCAGCATTTT.

The rearrangement joins TRBV20-1 to TRBJ2-5; the D is unclear. This CDR3 is built from 15 residues. Germline CDR1 and CDR2: DFQATT and SNEGSKA (reference sequence). V was trimmed by 6 bases and J by 1 base, leaving 18 bases between them. The CDR3 region is CSARRASAAQETQYF. In nucleotides, the CDR3 is TGCAGTGCCCGAAGGGCCTCGGCAGCCCAAGAGACCCAGTACTTC.

This clonotype was counted between two and nine times. The chain is built from TRBV7-2 and TRBJ2-7; possibly TRBD2 for D (6 bases). Germline CDR1 and CDR2: SGHTA and FQGNSA. This CDR3 has 15 amino acids. V dropped 2 bases and J dropped 0 bases, with 11 bases sitting between them. The CDR3 nucleotides read TGTGCCAGCAGCTTACCGGGAGCGTCCTCCTACGAGCAGTACTTC. Its translation: CASSLPGASSYEQYF.

The J gene is TRBJ1-2, the V gene TRBV6-5; D is ambiguous. V lost 0 bases and J 1 base, leaving 15 bases between the germline ends. Looked up from germline, CDR1 is MNHEY and CDR2 is SVGAGI. CDR3 length equals 17 residues. CDR3: CASSYSTDGLDNYGYTF. The CDR3 nucleotides read TGTGCCAGCAGTTACTCGACCGACGGGCTCGATAACTATGGCTACACCTTC.

This clonotype showed up just a few times. The chain joins TRBV6-2 or TRBV6-3 to TRBJ2-5; 9 nucleotides agree with TRBD1. The CDR3 spans 14 residues. Germline lookup yields CDR1 MNHEY and CDR2 SVGEGT. V shed 5 bases, J shed 5 bases, and the junction held 6 bases outside the gene matches. CDR3 region: CASSTNRGPETQYF. The CDR3 DNA follows: TGTGCCAGCAGTACCAACAGGGGGCCCGAGACCCAGTACTTC.

V usage is TRBV18 and J usage is TRBJ2-5; D ambiguous. The CDR3 loop spans 12 amino acids. Germline assignment: CDR1 KGHSH and CDR2 LQKENI. The ends were cut back, 0 bases at V and 4 bases at J, with 3 bases in the middle. CDR3 sequence: CASSPPGETQYF. CDR3 nucleotides: TGTGCCAGCTCACCACCGGGAGAGACCCAGTACTTC.